This entry is about one TCR beta chain. The antigen remains undetermined. CDR3 size: 16 residues. CDR1 is SGHVS, CDR2 FQNEAQ, per germline. The ends lost 5 bases at V and 4 bases at J; junction bases unmatched: 7. Time point given: blood 2 weeks post-SBRT. Treatment specified: 15 Gy SBRT to primary tumor, nephrectomy 4 weeks later. Blood was sampled at baseline, 2 weeks and 4 weeks after SBRT. Clear cell pathology was present in this patient's renal cell carcinoma. The entry originates in a study of radiation and T cells in renal cell carcinoma. Study findings and constraints: Baseline intratumoral clonotype presence is unknown without pretreatment biopsies. Top tumor clonotypes rose in blood 2 weeks post-radiation, then contracted.

TCRdb's table, derived via immunoSEQ multiplex PCR, lists solely in-frame clones and lacks some. The sample has roughly 140,000 clones, over 80% seen once. This sequence was found in a woman in her fifties or sixties with renal cell carcinoma. The chain couples TRBV7-8 to TRBJ2-2, with TRBD2 identical over 10 bases. Here the sequenced sample was blood, taken from a patient whose treatment included radiotherapy and nephrectomy. The CDR3 protein is CASSPRTSGSTGELFF. Written as DNA, the CDR3 is TGTGCCAGCAGCCCTCGGACTAGCGGTAGCACCGGGGAGCTGTTTTTT.